This T cell receptor (beta chain) was sequenced during a study of T cells in Graves' hyperthyroidism and ophthalmopathy (dated 2019 in TCRdb). About the full investigation: Peripheral blood was collected at initial diagnosis, before any treatment. A discovery cohort of 95 to 100 patients, roughly 43 with Graves' ophthalmopathy and over 55 with stable Graves' hyperthyroidism, was used to find distinguishing TCR V-J signatures. Whether ophthalmopathy could be predicted prospectively was tested in an independent validation cohort made up of 18 hyperthyroidism patients plus 17 patients who later progressed to ophthalmopathy. For training and testing, the 100 or so patients in the discovery cohort were randomly divided in a 7:3 ratio. The study also compared thyroid tissue and blood T-cell repertoires from roughly 6 Graves' hyperthyroidism patients. After sampling, hyperthyroidism patients received methimazole starting at 30 mg daily, and ophthalmopathy patients received high-dose intravenous methylprednisolone. According to the paper, TCR Vbeta CDR3 sequencing was carried out on more than 120 peripheral blood samples, which came from 40 to 45 ophthalmopathy, 70 to 80 hyperthyroidism and some 17 progressor patients. Study-wide conclusions, independent of this receptor: Most expanded thyroid clonotypes (frequency above 0.001) were also detected in blood, suggesting blood repertoires may reflect thyroid immune responses. Sample size was not statistically predetermined, and blinding of investigators to group allocation was not performed. In validation, the model predicted progression to ophthalmopathy a median of about 6 months before onset, with roughly 68% sensitivity and almost 75% specificity. In cross-validation, a model built on a 13 V-J signature told ophthalmopathy apart from stable hyperthyroidism with approximately 90% sensitivity and around 81% specificity, and in testing the same model reached 80%/75%.

Concerning this clonotype itself: Its binding antigen is unknown. The record has no base qualities; no much larger clone is one base away.

Moderately to severely active disease, a Clinical Activity Score of at least 3, a NOSPECS grade of at least 4, and a duration under 3 months were present in ophthalmopathy patients. Exclusion was applied to patients with uncontrolled infections, other autoimmune diseases, pregnancy or lactation. Diagnoses were established on the basis of clinical symptoms, serum thyroxine and TRAb, thyroid ultrasound, and orbital computed tomography. PBMCs were separated from about 10 ml of fresh peripheral blood using Ficoll-Paque density gradient centrifugation. Total RNA was extracted with Trizol reagent, and quality was checked on an Agilent 2100 Bioanalyzer. At the junction V is shortened by 8 bases and J by 1 base; bases outside the gene matches: 9. The germline V gene (reference sequence) specifies SGHAT as CDR1 and FQDESV as CDR2. Taken from cysteine to phenylalanine, the CDR3 has 17 residues. Only the CDR3 portion is preserved as DNA: 51 bases, with reading frame beginning at the first base.

The TCR beta CDR3 regions were amplified from RNA transcripts. The TCR CDR3 was subjected to a first round of RT-PCR using the HTBI primer set and the Qiagen OneStep RT-PCR kit. Libraries were constructed in a second round of multiplex PCR, after which size selection and purification were performed. Libraries were sequenced paired-end with 100 bp reads on an Illumina HiSeq2000. The study's own analysis went as follows. SOAPnuke was used to process the raw data, with reads discarded if the reads contained adapters or uncalled bases, had a mean Phred below 15, or lacked an exact constant-primer or identifier match. COPE v1.2.5 was used to merge the high-quality paired reads, and each unique nucleotide sequence was defined as a clonotype. Clonotypes were aligned to IMGT TRBV, TRBD and TRBJ reference segments using MiTCR v1.1. Analysis was restricted to V-J combinations with a frequency above 0.0001, which covered over 98% of repertoires. A TCS score was defined as the ratio between F50 (clonal expansion) and ExV (chaos), using BLOSUM62-based TCRdist between CDR3 peptides within each V-J. Welch's t-statistics and random forest reduced roughly 540 V-J features to 13, which were used in a naive Bayes classifier (R e1071). Starting from the raw public reads, TCRdb applied fastp trimming at Q25, assembled clones with MiXCR and retained in-frame beta chains. Duplicate CDR3 protein sequences are folded into a single record with the most common DNA and genes. The V and J calls and clone size come from TCRdb's table, not from the authors' own analysis. The sample table records some 490,000 distinct CDR3 sequences; 22% of these occur just once. Clones ranked in the top ten supply under 55% of the sample.

Specimen: blood. This chain is built from TRBV11-1 and TRBJ2-5, and 14 junctional nucleotides match TRBD2. The TCR originated in a woman in her 70s with Graves' ophthalmopathy. The CDR3 reads CASWGLAGELLQETQYF. In nucleotides, the sequence is TGTGCCAGCTGGGGACTAGCGGGAGAGCTACTCCAAGAGACCCAGTACTTC.